This T cell receptor (beta chain) was identified during a study of beta chain features in type 1 diabetes. As every portion of the isolated RNA was reverse transcribed, the sequencing read expressed TCRB transcripts. Measured with immunoSEQ multiplex PCR; TCRdb has only the in-frame clones, and not every one. The sample shows about 660,000 clones, around 15% of them seen only once. The table lists this clone with a few counts. Its specificity is not known. Overall study results and limits: TCRB CDR3 length was moderately but significantly reduced in all four CD4+ subsets of Type 1 diabetes patients.

Per the germline V gene, CDR1 is PRHDT and CDR2 is FYEKMQ (reference sequence). V lost 3 bases to trimming and J lost 5 bases, with 8 bases between them. This CDR3 has 12 residues. The sequence was collected from a man younger than 35 with type 1 diabetes. Sequences were obtained from naive CD4+ T cells from blood. This chain uses TRBV13 with TRBJ2-7; D is uncertain. In DNA form, the CDR3 reads TGTGCCAGCAGCTTGATGTCCCACGAGCAGTACTTC. Protein product: CASSLMSHEQYF.